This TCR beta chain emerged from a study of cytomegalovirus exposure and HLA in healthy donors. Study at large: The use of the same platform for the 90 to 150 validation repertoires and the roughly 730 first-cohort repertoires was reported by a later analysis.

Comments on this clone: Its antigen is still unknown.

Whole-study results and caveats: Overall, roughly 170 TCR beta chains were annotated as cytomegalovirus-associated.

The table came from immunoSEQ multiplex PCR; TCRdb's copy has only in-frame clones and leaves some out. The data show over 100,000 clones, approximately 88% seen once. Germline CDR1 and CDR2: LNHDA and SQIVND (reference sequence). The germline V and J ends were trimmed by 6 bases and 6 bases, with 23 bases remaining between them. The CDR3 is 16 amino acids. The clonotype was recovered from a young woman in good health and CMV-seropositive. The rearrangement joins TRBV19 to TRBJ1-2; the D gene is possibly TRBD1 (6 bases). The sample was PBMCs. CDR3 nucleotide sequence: TGTGCCAGTAGAAAACGCCCCGGTCAGGGGTGGAATGGCTACACCTTC. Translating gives CASRKRPGQGWNGYTF.